The sequence of this T cell receptor (beta chain) was determined in a study of regulatory T cells in long-lasting Graves disease. Overall study findings and caveats: The study found TRBV28, TRBJ1-2 and TRBJ2-5 favored in persistent disease. Among the persistent patients, 2,500 to 3,000 public clonotypes were shared, more than the roughly 900 shared among new patients.

Described time point: persistent/refractory GD, antithyroid drugs over 5 years with positive TRAb. Isolated PBMC RNA provided the starting material for the TCR library. Relying on iRepertoire HTBI primers and Arm-PCR of CDR3 regions, the team built TCR beta libraries. In the study's own analysis: The study identified 62 TRBV and approximately 13 TRBJ segments across samples. TCRdb used MiXCR to reprocess the multiplex PCR reads, holding one entry per CDR3 protein. The V and J calls and clone size are TCRdb's, not the authors'. The data hold a few hundred thousand distinct CDR3 sequences, with less than 25% observed a single time. The CDR3 extends over 15 amino acids. Looked up from germline, CDR1 is DFQATT and CDR2 is SNEGSKA (reference sequence). V was pared by 0 bases and J by 3 bases, with 15 bases between. This clonotype appeared many times. Antigen unknown.

Sequenced material: peripheral blood mononuclear cells (PBMCs), taken when the disease was refractory, from a patient treated with antithyroid drugs. The chain joins TRBV20-1 to TRBJ2-7; D remains unclear. This TCR was recovered from a female donor with Graves disease. This CDR3 reads CSARDGVPDFYEQYF. As DNA, the CDR3 is TGCAGTGCTAGAGATGGCGTTCCCGATTTCTACGAGCAGTACTTC.